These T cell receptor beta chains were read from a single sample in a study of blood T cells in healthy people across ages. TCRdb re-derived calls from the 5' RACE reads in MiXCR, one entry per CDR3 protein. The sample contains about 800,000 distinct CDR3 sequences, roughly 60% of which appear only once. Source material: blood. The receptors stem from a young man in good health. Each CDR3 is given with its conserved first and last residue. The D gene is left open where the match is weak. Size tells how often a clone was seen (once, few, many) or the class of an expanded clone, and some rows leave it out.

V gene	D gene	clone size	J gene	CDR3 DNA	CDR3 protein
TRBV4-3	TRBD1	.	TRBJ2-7	TGCGCCAGCAGCCAAGATAGGGACAGCGACTCCTACGAGCAGTACTTC	CASSQDRDSDSYEQYF
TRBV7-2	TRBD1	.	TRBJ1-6	TGTGCCAGCAGCCCTAGAGGGACAGAGAATTCACCCCTCCACTTT	CASSPRGTENSPLHF
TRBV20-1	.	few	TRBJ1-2	TGCAGTGCTACCCCGAGGACCGATGGCTACACCTTC	CSATPRTDGYTF
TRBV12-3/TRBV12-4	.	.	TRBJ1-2	TGTGCCAGCAGGCAGAACAGGGCAAGTGCTATCTATGGCTACACCTTC	CASRQNRASAIYGYTF
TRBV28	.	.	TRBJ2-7	TGTGCCAGCAGTTCCCCCGACAGGCCCTTAGACGAGCAGTACTTC	CASSSPDRPLDEQYF
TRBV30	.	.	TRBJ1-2	TGTGCCTGGTCTTCAGGGCATGGCTACACCTTC	CAWSSGHGYTF
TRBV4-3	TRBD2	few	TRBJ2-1	TGCGCCAGCAGCCAGGACCCGACCGGGACTAGGGCCTATGAGCAGTTCTTC	CASSQDPTGTRAYEQFF
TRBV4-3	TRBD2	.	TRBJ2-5	TGCGCCAGCAGCCAAGACCCCCTAGCGGGAGGTGTTGGGACCCAGTACTTC	CASSQDPLAGGVGTQYF
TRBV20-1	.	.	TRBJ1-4	TGCAGTGCTAGACATGCAACTAATGAAAAACTGTTTTTT	CSARHATNEKLFF
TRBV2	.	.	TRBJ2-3	TGTGCCAGCAGTGGGGGGGTGGCAACAGATACGCAGTATTTT	CASSGGVATDTQYF
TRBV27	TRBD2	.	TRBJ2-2	TGTGCCAGCAGCATAGCGGGAGTACCCACCGGGGAGCTGTTTTTT	CASSIAGVPTGELFF
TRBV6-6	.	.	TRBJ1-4	TGTGCCAGCAGTACTTACAGTGCAACTAATGAAAAACTGTTTTTT	CASSTYSATNEKLFF
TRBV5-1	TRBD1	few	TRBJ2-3	TGCGCCAGCAGCTTCCGTTCAGGGGGAGATACGCAGTATTTT	CASSFRSGGDTQYF
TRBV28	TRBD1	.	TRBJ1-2	TGTGCCAGCAGACAGGGGGCGTCCGGCTACACCTTC	CASRQGASGYTF
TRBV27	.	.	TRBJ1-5	TGTGCCAGCAGAGCCCTCGACAGAATCAAGCAGCCCCAGCATTTT	CASRALDRIKQPQHF
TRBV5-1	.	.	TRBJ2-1	TGCGCCAGCAGCCCCAGAGGGTTCAATGAGCAGTTCTTC	CASSPRGFNEQFF
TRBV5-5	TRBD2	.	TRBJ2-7	TGTGCCAGCAGCTTGACTTGGACTAGCAATAACTACGAGCAGTACTTC	CASSLTWTSNNYEQYF
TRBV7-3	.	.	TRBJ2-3	TGTGCCAGCAGCTTAATGGGCGGAAGCACAGATACGCAGTATTTT	CASSLMGGSTDTQYF
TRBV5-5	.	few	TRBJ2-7	TGTGCCAGCAGCTTGGCCCCCCGACAGAACCTCTACGAGCAGTACTTC	CASSLAPRQNLYEQYF
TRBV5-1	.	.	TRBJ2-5	TGCGCCAGCAGCTTGGTCGGGAGCCAAAAGGAGACCCAGTACTTC	CASSLVGSQKETQYF
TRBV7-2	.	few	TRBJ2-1	TGTGCCAGCACCAAACTCGGAACGGGTGAGCAGTTCTTC	CASTKLGTGEQFF
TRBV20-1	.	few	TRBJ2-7	TGCAGTGCTCAGAGCGAGGGAGCCTCCTACGAGCAGTACTTC	CSAQSEGASYEQYF
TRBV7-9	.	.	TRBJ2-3	TGTGCCAGCAGCAGCAGGTATACGCAGTATTTT	CASSSRYTQYF
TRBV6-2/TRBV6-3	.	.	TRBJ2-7	TGTGCCAGCAGTCGGATAGGTCAAGACTACGAGCAGTACTTC	CASSRIGQDYEQYF
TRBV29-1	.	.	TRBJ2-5	TGCAGCGTCGCACTGGGGCAGATACAAGAGACCCAGTACTTC	CSVALGQIQETQYF
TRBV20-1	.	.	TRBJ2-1	TGCAGTGCAGAATCCGACTCGCACTACAATGAGCAGTTCTTC	CSAESDSHYNEQFF
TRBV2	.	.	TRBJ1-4	TGTGCCAGCAGTGCTCCCCGTGACAGGGAAAAACTGTTTTTT	CASSAPRDREKLFF
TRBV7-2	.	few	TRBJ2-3	TGTGCCAGCAGCTTCGCATATACAGATACGCAGTATTTT	CASSFAYTDTQYF
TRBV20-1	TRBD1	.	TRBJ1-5	TGCAGTGCACGACAGGGCCCATATCAGCCCCAGCATTTT	CSARQGPYQPQHF
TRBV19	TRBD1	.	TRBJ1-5	TGTGCCGGTAGCGGGACAGAGGGTAGGGGCAATCAGCCCCAGCATTTT	CAGSGTEGRGNQPQHF
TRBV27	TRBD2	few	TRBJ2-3	TGTGCCAGCAGTCGAAGAGCGGGAGGGCCCGATACGCAGTATTTT	CASSRRAGGPDTQYF
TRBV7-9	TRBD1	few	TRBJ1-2	TGTGCCAGCAGCTCCGGGACAGGCTCCCTTTCCTATGGCTACACCTTC	CASSSGTGSLSYGYTF
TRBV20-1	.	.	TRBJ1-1	TGCAGTGCTTGGGCCCTACGAGGTTTGAACACTGAAGCTTTCTTT	CSAWALRGLNTEAFF
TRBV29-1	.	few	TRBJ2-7	TGCAGCGTTGTAGCCGAGAACTCCTACGAGCAGTACTTC	CSVVAENSYEQYF
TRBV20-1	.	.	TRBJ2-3	TGCAGTGCTAGCCTAAGACGCACAGATACGCAGTATTTT	CSASLRRTDTQYF
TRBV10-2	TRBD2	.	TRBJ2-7	TGCGCCAGCAGTGAGGTAATAGCGGGGGACTACGAGCAGTACTTC	CASSEVIAGDYEQYF
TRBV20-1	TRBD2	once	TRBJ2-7	TGCAGTGCTAGAGATTATGCCGAGCGGGAGAGGTCCTACGAGCAGTACTTC	CSARDYAERERSYEQYF
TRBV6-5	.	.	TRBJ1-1	TGTGCCAGCAGTTACCAACAGGGAGGCACTGAAGCTTTCTTT	CASSYQQGGTEAFF
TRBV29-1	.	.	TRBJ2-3	TGCAGCGTTAACCCCGCGGCCCTCACAGATACGCAGTATTTT	CSVNPAALTDTQYF
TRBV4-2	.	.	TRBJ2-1	TGTGCCAGCAGCCAAGCTCACACGGCAACTAATGAGCAGTTCTTC	CASSQAHTATNEQFF
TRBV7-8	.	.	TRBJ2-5	TGTGCCAGCAGCTTAGACTCTGGGGGTCTGGGCGAGACCCAGTACTTC	CASSLDSGGLGETQYF